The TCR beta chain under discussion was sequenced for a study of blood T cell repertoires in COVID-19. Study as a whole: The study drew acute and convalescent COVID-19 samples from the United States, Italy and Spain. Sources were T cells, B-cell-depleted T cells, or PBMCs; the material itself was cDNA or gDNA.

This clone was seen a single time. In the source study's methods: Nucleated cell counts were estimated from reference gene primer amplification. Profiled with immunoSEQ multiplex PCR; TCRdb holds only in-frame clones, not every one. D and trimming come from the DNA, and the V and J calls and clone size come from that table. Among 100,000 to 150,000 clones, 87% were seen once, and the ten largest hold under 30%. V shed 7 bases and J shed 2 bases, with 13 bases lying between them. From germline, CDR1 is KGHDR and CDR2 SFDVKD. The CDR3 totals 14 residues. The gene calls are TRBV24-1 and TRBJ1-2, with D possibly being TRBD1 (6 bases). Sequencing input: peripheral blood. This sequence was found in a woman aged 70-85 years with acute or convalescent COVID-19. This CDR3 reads CATSGGPANYGYTF. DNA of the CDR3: TGTGCCACCAGCGGGGGGCCAGCGAACTATGGCTACACCTTC.